Given below is one T cell receptor (beta chain) in context. As yet, its antigen is unknown. Assay: immunoSEQ multiplex PCR; the TCRdb copy retains only in-frame clones and omits some. The data show 120,000 or so clones, under 90% seen once. This entry belongs to a study of T cell responses to AZD1222 COVID-19 vaccine. Study background: Both about-4-week and about-12-week second-dose recipients were combined. Study-wide results and caveats: Mostly white British, mostly female donors; authors suggested clonal diversity may be underestimated. Spike was spanned by vaccine-associated CD4 TCRs, with dominance at 160-218 and 743-854. The reported proportion of spike-specific TCRs targeting unmutated variant regions was nearly half.

Germline CDR1 MDHEN, CDR2 SYDVKM. The CDR3 length is 16 residues. V dropped 2 bases and J dropped 5; count of bases not matched to a gene: 9. The sequenced sample was peripheral blood, obtained on day 0 of AZD1222 vaccination. The rearrangement joins TRBV28 to TRBJ2-3, with 8 bases matching TRBD1. The receptor was isolated from an adult in good health. The CDR3: CASSLDQGASQDTQYF. The CDR3 DNA reads as TGTGCCAGCAGTTTAGATCAGGGGGCATCTCAAGATACGCAGTATTTT.